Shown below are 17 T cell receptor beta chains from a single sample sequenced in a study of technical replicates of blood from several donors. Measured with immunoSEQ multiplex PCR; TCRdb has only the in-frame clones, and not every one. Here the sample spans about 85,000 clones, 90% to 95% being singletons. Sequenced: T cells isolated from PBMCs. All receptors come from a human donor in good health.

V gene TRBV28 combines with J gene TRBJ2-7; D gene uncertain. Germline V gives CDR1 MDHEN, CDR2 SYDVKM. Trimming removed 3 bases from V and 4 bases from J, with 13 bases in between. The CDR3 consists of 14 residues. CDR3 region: CASSFSRIVYEQYF. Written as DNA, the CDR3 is TGTGCCAGCAGTTTTTCCAGGATTGTTTACGAGCAGTACTTC.

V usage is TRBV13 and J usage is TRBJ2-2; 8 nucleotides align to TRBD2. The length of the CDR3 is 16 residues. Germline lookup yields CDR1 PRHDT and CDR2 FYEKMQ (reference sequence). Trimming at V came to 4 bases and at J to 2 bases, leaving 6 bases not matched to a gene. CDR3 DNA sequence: TGTGCCAGCAGCTGGATAGCGGGACCCAACACCGGGGAGCTGTTTTTT. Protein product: CASSWIAGPNTGELFF.

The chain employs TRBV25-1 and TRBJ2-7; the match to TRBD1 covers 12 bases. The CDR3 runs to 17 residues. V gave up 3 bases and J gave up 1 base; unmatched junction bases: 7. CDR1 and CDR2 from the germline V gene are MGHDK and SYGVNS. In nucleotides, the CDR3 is TGTGCCAGCAGTGACCGGGACAGGGGGCCGGAATCCTACGAGCAGTACTTC. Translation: CASSDRDRGPESYEQYF.

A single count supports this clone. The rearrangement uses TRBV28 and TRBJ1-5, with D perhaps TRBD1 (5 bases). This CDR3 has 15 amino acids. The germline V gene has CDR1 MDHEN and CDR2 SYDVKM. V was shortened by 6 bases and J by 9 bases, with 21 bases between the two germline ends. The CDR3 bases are TGTGCCAGCAGCGCCCCCACAGGTCGGCGGGGGCCCCAGCATTTT. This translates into CASSAPTGRRGPQHF.

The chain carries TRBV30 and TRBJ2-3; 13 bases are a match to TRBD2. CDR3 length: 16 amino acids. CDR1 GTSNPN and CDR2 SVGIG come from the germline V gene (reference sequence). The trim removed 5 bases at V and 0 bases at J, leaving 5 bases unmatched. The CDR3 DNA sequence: TGTGCCTGGGGGACTAGCGGGGTCTTTAGCACAGATACGCAGTATTTT. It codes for CAWGTSGVFSTDTQYF.

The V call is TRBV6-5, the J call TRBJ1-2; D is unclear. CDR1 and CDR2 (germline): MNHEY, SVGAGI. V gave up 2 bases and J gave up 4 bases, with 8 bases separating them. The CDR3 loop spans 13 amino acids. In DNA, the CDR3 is TGTGCCAGCAGTTACGGCGGGGTCTATGGCTACACCTTC. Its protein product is CASSYGGVYGYTF.

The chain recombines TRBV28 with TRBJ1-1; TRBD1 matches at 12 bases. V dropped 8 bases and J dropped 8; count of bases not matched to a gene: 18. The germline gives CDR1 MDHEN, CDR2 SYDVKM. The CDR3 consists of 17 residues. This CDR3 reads CASSIGGWGQGAPEAFF. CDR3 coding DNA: TGTGCCAGCTCAATAGGAGGGTGGGGACAGGGGGCGCCCGAAGCTTTCTTT.

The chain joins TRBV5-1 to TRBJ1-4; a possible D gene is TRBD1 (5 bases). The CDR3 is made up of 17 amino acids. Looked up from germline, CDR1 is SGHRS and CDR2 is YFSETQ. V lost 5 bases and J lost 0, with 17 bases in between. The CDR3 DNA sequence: TGCGCCAGCAGTTACGACAGTAAAAATGCAACTAATGAAAAACTGTTTTTT. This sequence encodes CASSYDSKNATNEKLFF.

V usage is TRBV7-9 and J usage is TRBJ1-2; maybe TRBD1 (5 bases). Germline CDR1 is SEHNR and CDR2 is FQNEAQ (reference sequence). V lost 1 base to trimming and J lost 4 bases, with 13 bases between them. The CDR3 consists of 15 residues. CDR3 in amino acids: CASSLVLQDSYGYTF. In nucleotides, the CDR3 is TGTGCCAGCAGCTTAGTGCTGCAAGACAGCTATGGCTACACCTTC.

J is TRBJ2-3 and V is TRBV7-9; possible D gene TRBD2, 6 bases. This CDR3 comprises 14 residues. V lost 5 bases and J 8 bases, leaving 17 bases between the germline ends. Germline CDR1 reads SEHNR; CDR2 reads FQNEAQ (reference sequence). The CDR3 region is CASSDRAGLGTQYF. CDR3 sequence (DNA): TGTGCCAGCAGCGATCGGGCGGGATTGGGTACGCAGTATTTT.

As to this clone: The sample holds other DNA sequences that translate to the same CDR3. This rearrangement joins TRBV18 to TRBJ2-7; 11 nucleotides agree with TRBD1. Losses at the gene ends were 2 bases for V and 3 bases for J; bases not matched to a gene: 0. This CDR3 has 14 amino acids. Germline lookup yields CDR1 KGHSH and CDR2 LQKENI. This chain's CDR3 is CASSPGTGGYEQYF. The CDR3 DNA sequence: TGTGCCAGCTCACCAGGGACAGGGGGCTACGAGCAGTACTTC.

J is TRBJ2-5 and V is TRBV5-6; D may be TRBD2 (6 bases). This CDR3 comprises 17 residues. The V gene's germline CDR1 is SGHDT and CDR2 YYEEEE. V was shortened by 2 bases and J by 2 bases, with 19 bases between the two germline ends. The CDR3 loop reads CASSFSVGSGGQETQYF. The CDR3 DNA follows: TGTGCCAGCAGCTTTTCGGTCGGGTCAGGAGGGCAAGAGACCCAGTACTTC.

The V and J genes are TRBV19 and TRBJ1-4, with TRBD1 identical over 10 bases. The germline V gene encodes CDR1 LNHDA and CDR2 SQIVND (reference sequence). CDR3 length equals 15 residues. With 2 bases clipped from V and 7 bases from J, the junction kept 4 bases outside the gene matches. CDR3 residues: CASSITGTGVEKLFF. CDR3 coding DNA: TGTGCCAGTAGTATAACCGGGACAGGGGTTGAAAAACTGTTTTTT.

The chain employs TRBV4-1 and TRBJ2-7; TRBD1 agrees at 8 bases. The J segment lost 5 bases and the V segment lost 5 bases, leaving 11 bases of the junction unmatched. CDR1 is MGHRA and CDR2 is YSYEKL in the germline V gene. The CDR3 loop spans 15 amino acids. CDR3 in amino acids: CASSTGQGIADEQYF. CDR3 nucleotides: TGCGCCAGCAGCACAGGACAGGGTATAGCGGACGAGCAGTACTTC.

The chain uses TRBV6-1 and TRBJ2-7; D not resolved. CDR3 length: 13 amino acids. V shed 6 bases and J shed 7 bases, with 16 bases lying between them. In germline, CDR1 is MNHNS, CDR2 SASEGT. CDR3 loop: CASRQLLSFEQYF. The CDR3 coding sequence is TGTGCCAGCAGACAGCTTCTGTCGTTTGAGCAGTACTTC.

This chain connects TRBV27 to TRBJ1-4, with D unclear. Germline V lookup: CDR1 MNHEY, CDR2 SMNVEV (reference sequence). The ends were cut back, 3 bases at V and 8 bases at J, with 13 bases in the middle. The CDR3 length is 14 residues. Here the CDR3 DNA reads TGTGCCAGCAGTTTTGGGAGAAGCGGGGAAAAACTGTTTTTT. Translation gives CASSFGRSGEKLFF.

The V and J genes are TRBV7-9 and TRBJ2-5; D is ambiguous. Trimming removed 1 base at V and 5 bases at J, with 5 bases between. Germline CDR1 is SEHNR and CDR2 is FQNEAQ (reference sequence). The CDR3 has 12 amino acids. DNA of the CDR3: TGTGCCAGCAGCTTAGTATCGGAGACCCAGTACTTC. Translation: CASSLVSETQYF.